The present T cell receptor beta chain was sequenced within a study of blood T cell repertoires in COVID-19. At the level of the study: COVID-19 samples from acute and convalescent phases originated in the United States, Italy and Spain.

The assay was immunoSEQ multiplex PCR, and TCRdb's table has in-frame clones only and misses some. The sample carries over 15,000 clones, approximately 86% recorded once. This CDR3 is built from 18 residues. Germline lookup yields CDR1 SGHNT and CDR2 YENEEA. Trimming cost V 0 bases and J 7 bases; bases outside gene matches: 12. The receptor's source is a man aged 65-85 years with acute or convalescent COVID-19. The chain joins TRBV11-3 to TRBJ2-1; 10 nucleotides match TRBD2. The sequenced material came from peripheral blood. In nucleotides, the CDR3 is TGTGCCAGCAGCTTAGAAGGGTCTAGCGGGAGTTTTACAAATGAGCAGTTCTTC. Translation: CASSLEGSSGSFTNEQFF.